A single TCR beta chain is shown here with its context. This clonotype was detected only a few times. Its antigen has not been determined. Base qualities are not at hand, and no much larger clone is one base apart. V is cut by 0 bases and J by 2 bases, and the space between the germline ends is 11 bases. The germline V gene encodes CDR1 SGHRS and CDR2 YFSETQ. Measured from the cysteine to the phenylalanine, the CDR3 is 15 residues long. The sequence is cut down to CDR3 DNA, 45 bases in frame from base 1. The data were taken from a study of regulatory T cells in long-lasting Graves disease (dated by TCRdb to the early 2020s). Regarding the study in general: Persistent Graves' disease meant more than 5 years of antithyroid drug treatment with TSH receptor autoantibodies that stayed positive. In the clinical cohort, patients with persistent Graves' disease had used antithyroid drugs for an average of approximately eleven years. A total of about 35 samples underwent TCR sequencing, from roughly 13 patients with persistent Graves' disease and 20 patients with newly diagnosed Graves' disease. Patients with persistent Graves' disease were compared with patients with newly diagnosed Graves' disease using TCR sequencing and RNA sequencing of peripheral blood. The study was conducted in China and was registered as a clinical trial. General conclusions and limits of the study: The study examined only peripheral blood because the primary lesion, thyroid tissue, could not be accessed. Sequencing and analysis were restricted to the TCR beta chain. Patients with persistent disease shared more public clonotypes (under 3,000) than newly diagnosed patients did (approximately 1,000). Compared with newly diagnosed patients, persistent Graves' disease patients had lower TCR Shannon entropy and fewer highly expanded clones, which suggests clonal expansion. The small sample size was acknowledged by the authors as a limitation that may reduce accuracy. TRBV28, TRBJ1-2 and TRBJ2-5 were preferentially used in persistent disease, while TRBV20-1 and TRBJ2-1 were favored in newly diagnosed disease.

This specimen's time point label, interpreted: persistent/refractory GD, antithyroid drugs over 5 years with positive TRAb. For both TCR sequencing and RNA sequencing, RNA was extracted from PBMCs in TRIzol. The diagnosis of Graves' disease was made according to American Thyroid Association guidelines. Patients for the study were recruited at an endocrinology department in Xi'an, China. Each patient gave roughly 8.4 milliliters of peripheral blood, collected in an EDTA anticoagulant tube. PBMCs were isolated by Ficoll Paque Plus density gradient separation without further T cell sorting. An Agilent 2100 Bioanalyzer and agarose gel were used to assess RNA quality, and a NanoDrop 2000 was used to measure RNA concentration. Library creation used multiplex PCR. Reads for this sample came from an Illumina HiSeq 4000. To build TCR beta libraries, CDR3 regions were amplified by Arm-PCR using iRepertoire HTBI primers. Before sequencing, the PCR products underwent gel purification. In the authors' own workflow: Across samples, roughly 60 TRBV and roughly 15 TRBJ segments were identified and used for gene usage analysis of CDR3 amino acid clonotypes. COPE and FqMerger were used to merge the filtered high-quality paired reads into contigs. BLAST was used to align contigs to IMGT TRBV, TRBD and TRBJ reference genes, and CDR3 was defined according to IMGT. Highly expanded clones were defined as clonotypes with a frequency above 0.1%. Shannon entropy served as the measure of repertoire diversity, while the Gini coefficient captured V-J evenness. A clonotype was considered public if more than one individual shared it. TCRdb reanalyzed the raw reads on its own, using fastp at Q25 for trimming and MiXCR for clone calling, and kept in-frame beta chains. CDR3 protein sequences are deduplicated, and each keeps its most common genes and DNA. These V and J calls are TCRdb output, not the study's own analysis. The sample table holds 600,000 to 850,000 distinct CDR3 sequences, of which 25% to 35% were seen once. The ten largest clones add up to roughly 46% of the sample.

The chain is encoded by TRBV5-1 joined to TRBJ1-2, with the identity of the D gene unclear. The TCR was taken from a female donor with Graves disease. The source material was peripheral blood mononuclear cells (PBMCs), sampled when the disease was refractory, from a patient treated with antithyroid drugs. The CDR3 region reads CASSLGGLLNYGYTF. The DNA sequence is TGCGCCAGCAGCTTGGGTGGCTTGCTCAACTATGGCTACACCTTC.